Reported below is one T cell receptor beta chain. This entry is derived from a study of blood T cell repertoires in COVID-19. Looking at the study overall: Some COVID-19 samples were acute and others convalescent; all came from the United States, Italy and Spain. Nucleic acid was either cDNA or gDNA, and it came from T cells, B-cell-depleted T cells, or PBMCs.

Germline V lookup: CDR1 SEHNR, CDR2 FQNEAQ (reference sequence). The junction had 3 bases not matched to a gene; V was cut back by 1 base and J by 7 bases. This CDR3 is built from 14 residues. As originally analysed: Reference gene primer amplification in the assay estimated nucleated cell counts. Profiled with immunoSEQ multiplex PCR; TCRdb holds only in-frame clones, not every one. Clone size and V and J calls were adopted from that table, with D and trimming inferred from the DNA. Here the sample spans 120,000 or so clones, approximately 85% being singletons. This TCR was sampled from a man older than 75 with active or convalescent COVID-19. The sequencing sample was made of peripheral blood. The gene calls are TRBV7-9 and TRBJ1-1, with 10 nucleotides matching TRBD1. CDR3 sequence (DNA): TGTGCCAGCAGCTTAGAAGGGACAGGGGATGAAGCTTTCTTT. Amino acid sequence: CASSLEGTGDEAFF. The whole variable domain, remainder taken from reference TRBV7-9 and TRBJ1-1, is DTGVSQNPRHKITKRGQNVTFRCDPISEHNRLYWYRQTLGQGPEFLTYFQNEAQLEKSRLLSDRFSAERPKGSFSTLEIQRTEQGDSAMYLCASSLEGTGDEAFFGQGTRLTVV.